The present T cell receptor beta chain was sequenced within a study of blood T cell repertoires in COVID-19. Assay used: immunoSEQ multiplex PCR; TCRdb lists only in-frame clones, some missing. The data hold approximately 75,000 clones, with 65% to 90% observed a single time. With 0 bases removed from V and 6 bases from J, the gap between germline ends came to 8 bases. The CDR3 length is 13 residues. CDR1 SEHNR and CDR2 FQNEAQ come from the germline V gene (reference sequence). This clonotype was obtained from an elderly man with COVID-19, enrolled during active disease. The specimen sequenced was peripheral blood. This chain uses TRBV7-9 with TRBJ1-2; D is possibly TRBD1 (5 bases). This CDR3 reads CASSLAGANGYTF. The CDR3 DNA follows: TGTGCCAGCAGCTTAGCAGGGGCTAATGGCTACACCTTC. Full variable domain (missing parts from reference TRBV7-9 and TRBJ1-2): DTGVSQNPRHKITKRGQNVTFRCDPISEHNRLYWYRQTLGQGPEFLTYFQNEAQLEKSRLLSDRFSAERPKGSFSTLEIQRTEQGDSAMYLCASSLAGANGYTFGSGTRLTVV.